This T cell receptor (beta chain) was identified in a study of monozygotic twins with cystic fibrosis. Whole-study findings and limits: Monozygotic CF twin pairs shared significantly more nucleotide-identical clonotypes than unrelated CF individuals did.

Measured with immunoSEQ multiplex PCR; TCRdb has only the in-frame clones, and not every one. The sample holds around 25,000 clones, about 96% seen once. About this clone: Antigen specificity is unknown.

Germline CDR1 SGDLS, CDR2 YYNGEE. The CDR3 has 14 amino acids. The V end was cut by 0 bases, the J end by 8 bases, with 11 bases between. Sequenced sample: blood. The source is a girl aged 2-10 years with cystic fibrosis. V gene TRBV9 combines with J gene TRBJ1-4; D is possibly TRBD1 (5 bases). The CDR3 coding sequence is TGTGCCAGCAGCGTAGGGCAGGGCACGGAAAAACTGTTTTTT. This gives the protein CASSVGQGTEKLFF. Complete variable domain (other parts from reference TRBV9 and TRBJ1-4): DSGVTQTPKHLITATGQRVTLRCSPRSGDLSVYWYQQSLDQGLQFLIQYYNGEERAKGNILERFSAQQFPDLHSELNLSSLELGDSALYFCASSVGQGTEKLFFGSGTQLSVL.